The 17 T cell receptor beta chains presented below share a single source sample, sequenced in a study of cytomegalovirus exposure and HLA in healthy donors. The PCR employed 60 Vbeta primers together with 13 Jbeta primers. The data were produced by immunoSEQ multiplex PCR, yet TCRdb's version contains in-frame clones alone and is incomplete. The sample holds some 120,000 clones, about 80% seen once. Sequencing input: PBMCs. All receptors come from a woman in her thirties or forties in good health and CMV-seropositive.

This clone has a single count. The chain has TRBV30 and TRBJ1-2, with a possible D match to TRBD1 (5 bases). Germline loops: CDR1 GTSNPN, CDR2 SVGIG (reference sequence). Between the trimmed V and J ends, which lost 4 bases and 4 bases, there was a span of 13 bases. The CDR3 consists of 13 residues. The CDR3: CAWTGTTVYGYTF. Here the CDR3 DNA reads TGTGCCTGGACCGGAACGACAGTCTATGGCTACACCTTC.

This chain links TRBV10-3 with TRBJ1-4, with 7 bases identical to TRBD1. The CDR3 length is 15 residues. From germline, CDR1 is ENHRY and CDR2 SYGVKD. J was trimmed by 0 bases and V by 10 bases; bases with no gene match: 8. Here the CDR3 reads CATRDSLTTNEKLFF. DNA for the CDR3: TGTGCCACCAGGGACAGCCTAACAACTAATGAAAAACTGTTTTTT.

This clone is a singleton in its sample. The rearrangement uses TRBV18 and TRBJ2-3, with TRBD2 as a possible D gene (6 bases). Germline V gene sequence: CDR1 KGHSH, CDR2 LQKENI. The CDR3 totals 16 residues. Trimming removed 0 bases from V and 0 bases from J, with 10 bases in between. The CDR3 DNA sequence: TGTGCCAGCTCACCACCGCTAGCGACTAGCACAGATACGCAGTATTTT. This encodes CASSPPLATSTDTQYF.

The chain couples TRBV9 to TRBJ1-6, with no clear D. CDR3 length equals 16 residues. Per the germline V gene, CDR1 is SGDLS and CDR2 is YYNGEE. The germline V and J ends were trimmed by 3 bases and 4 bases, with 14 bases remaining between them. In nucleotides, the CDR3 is TGTGCCAGCAGCGCGGACCCCACGGGGTATAATTCACCCCTCCACTTT. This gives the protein CASSADPTGYNSPLHF.

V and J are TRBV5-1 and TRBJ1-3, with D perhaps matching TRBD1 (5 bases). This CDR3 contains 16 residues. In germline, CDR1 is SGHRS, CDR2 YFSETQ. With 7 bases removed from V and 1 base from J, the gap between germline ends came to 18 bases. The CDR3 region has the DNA TGCGCCAGCTCCTCGTGGGGCAGCCAATCTGGAAACACCATATATTTT. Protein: CASSSWGSQSGNTIYF.

Written as DNA, the CDR3 is TGTGCCAGCAGGAAAGAAAGCGGGGGAGCAGAGACCCAGTACTTC. Protein: CASRKESGGAETQYF. The chain recombines TRBV2 with TRBJ2-5; 8 bases are a match to TRBD2. CDR3 length equals 15 residues. The J segment lost 4 bases and the V segment lost 6 bases, leaving 10 bases of the junction unmatched. Germline V gene lookup returns CDR1 SNHLY and CDR2 FYNNEI.

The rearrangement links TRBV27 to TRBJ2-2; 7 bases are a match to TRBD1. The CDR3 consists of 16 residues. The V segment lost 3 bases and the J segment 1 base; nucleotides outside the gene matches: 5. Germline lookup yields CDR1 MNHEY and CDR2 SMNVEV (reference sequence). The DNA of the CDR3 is TGTGCCAGCAGTTTCTGGGCAGGGGGGAACACCGGGGAGCTGTTTTTT. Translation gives CASSFWAGGNTGELFF.

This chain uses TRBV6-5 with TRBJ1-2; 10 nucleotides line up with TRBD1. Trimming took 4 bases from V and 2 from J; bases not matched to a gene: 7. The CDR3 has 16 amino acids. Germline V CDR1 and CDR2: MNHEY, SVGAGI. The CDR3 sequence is CASSSPRDRGNYGYTF. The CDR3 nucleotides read TGTGCCAGCAGTTCCCCCCGGGACAGGGGAAACTATGGCTACACCTTC.

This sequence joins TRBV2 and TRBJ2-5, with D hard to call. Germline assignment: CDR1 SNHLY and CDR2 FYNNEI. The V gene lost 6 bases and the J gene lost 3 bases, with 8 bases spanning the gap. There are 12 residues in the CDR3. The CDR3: CASSFSEETQYF. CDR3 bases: TGTGCCAGCAGCTTCTCTGAAGAGACCCAGTACTTC.

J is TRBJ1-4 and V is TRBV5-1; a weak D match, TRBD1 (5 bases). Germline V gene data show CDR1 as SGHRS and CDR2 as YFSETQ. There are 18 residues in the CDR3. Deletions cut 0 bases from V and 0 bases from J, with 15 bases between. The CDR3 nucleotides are TGCGCCAGCAGCTTGGGCACCCGGACAAGGCCAACTAATGAAAAACTGTTTTTT. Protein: CASSLGTRTRPTNEKLFF.

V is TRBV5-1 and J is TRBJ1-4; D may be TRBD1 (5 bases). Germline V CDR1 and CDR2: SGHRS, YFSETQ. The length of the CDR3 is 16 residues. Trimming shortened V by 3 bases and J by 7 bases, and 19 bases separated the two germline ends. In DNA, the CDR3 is TGCGCCAGCAGCTACGCCACGGGGGGGAACGTTGAAAAACTGTTTTTT. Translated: CASSYATGGNVEKLFF.

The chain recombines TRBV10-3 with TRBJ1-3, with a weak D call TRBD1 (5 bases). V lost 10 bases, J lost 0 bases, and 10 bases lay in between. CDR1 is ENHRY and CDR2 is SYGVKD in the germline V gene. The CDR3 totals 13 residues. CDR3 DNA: TGTGCCACCAGGGCCAACTCTGGAAACACCATATATTTT. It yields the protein CATRANSGNTIYF.

For the CDR3, the DNA is TGTGCCAGCAGTTACGCCGCTACCAACACCGGGGAGCTGTTTTTT. Its translation: CASSYAATNTGELFF. The chain combines TRBV6-5 with TRBJ2-2; D gene uncertain. This CDR3 region has 15 residues. Trimming left V 2 bases short and J 2 bases short, with 9 bases between. Germline lookup yields CDR1 MNHEY and CDR2 SVGAGI.

The CDR3 bases are TGTGCCAGCACCACTAACACTGAAGCTTTCTTT. It codes for CASTTNTEAFF. This sequence joins TRBV6-5 and TRBJ1-1; the D is unclear. Per germline, CDR1 MNHEY and CDR2 SVGAGI. The CDR3 covers 11 residues. V gave up 7 bases and J gave up 2 bases, with 5 bases separating them.

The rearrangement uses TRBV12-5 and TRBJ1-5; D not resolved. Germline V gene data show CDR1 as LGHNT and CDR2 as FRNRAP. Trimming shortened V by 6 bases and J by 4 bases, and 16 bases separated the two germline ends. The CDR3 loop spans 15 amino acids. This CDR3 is CASGLAGGRNQPQHF. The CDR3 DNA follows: TGTGCTAGTGGATTAGCGGGAGGACGAAATCAGCCCCAGCATTTT.

The CDR3 reads CASSLQGTDHQPQHF. CDR3 nucleotides: TGTGCCAGCAGCTTACAAGGGACAGACCATCAGCCCCAGCATTTT. This sequence joins TRBV7-2 and TRBJ1-5; 7 bases are shared with TRBD1. Germline lookup yields CDR1 SGHTA and CDR2 FQGNSA. The CDR3 is 15 amino acids. Trimming removed 2 bases from V and 5 bases from J; junction bases left unmatched: 6.

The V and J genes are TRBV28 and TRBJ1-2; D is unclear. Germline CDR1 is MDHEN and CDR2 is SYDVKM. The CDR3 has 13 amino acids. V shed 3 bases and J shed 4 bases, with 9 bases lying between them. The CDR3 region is CASSLYSLYGYTF. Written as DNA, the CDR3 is TGTGCCAGCAGTTTGTACAGCCTCTATGGCTACACCTTC.